The present T cell receptor beta chain was sequenced within a study of cytomegalovirus exposure and HLA in healthy donors (dated by TCRdb to 2016 to 2017). For the study in its entirety: An earlier analysis of a few hundred of the donors reported approximately 300 Gb of sequence data and 100 million to 120 million unique TCR beta sequences obtained from about 200 million T cells. About 320 gigabases of sequencing data and approximately 80 million unique TCR sequences were included in an early release covering several hundred HLA-typed donors. Among the approximately 400 genotyped donors, around 79% belonged to the genetic ancestry cluster associated with self-reported Caucasian donors. The study aimed to test whether cataloging public T cell receptors could reveal signatures of past pathogen exposure. Using immunosequencing, the study profiled T cell repertoires from 666 subjects and related those repertoires to cytomegalovirus serostatus. Besides the first cohort of around 670 subjects, a separate validation cohort made up of over a hundred different subjects was used. To predict cytomegalovirus infection status, the study brought together high-throughput TCR immunosequencing, statistical association of individual TCRs with disease status, and machine learning. A later analysis re-examined previously published TCR beta repertoires from roughly 720 donors and added high-resolution HLA genotyping to investigate patterns of TCR occurrence. Rather than using new phenotypic data, the later analysis identified candidate immune exposures from TCR beta sequences and from how often those sequences occurred across donors. To decide whether each TCR beta V gene segment behaved as functional or pseudogenic, an earlier analysis of 587 of the donors relied on high-throughput TCR beta sequencing. Donor age, sex, ethnicity and CMV serostatus were compiled alongside the repertoire data. A later genetic analysis used genome-wide SNP genotypes for about 55% of the 666 donors, treating that subset as a discovery cohort. Every discovery cohort repertoire had been produced on one sequencing platform. Class I and class II HLA loci were covered by the typing at four-digit resolution. The number of typed donors differed by locus: 629-630 for A, B, C, DRB1 and DQB1; 500 to 550 for DQA1; around 580 for DPA1; and around 450 for DPB1. Roughly 5 DR-DQ haplotypes were handled as single units for association and clustering, since linkage in the cohort was strong. Among 300 to 450 genotyped donors of the cohort, an average of approximately 240,000 unique TCR beta nucleotide sequences were sequenced per donor, roughly 18% of them non-productive.

To prepare the library, the immunoSEQ multiplex PCR assay was applied. For the multiplex PCR, a mixture combining 60 forward primers for TCR Vbeta segments and 13 reverse primers for TCR Jbeta segments was used. The CDR3 region of rearranged TCR beta genes was amplified from genomic DNA by a multiplex PCR assay. The Illumina HiSeq System was used to sequence the amplified TCR beta libraries as 87-base-pair reads. Concerning the study's data processing: A later analysis counted tens of millions of unique TCR beta chains across the 666 repertoires, and roughly 11 million of these chains were shared by at least two donors. To remove PCR and sequencing errors, raw reads were error-corrected and collapsed into unique sequences using a nearest-neighbor algorithm that merged closely related sequences. V, D and J gene segments were assigned by aligning CDR3 sequences to IMGT reference sequences. For a sequence to be retained, a match of at least six nucleotides to both a V gene segment and a J gene segment was required. Rearrangements were classified as productive when the CDR3 lacked stop codons and remained in frame with V and J, and all other rearrangements were classified as non-productive. CDR3 was defined according to IMGT convention as the region running from the second conserved V-encoded cysteine to the conserved J-encoded phenylalanine. Sequences without an unambiguous match to a single V gene segment were excluded from the earlier analysis of about 600 of the donors. In an earlier analysis of a few hundred of the donors, V segments were called functional above 56.7% productive rearrangements and were called segregating when the between-donor standard deviation exceeded 5%. A statistical classification framework was developed to diagnose cytomegalovirus status using the catalog of TCR beta chain sequences. In a later analysis, TCR nucleotide sequences were compared against IMGT/GENE-DB human TR gene sequences so that V and J genes could be assigned. Using the TCRdist pipeline, a later analysis assigned CDR3 sequences along with most-parsimonious VDJ recombination scenarios. In a later analysis, every TCR beta chain was defined by the combination of its CDR3 amino acid sequence and its V-gene family, and reads without a unique V-gene family were dropped. As a way to deal with suspected cross-contamination and a sequencing artifact, a later analysis dropped 450 to 700 nucleotide sequences that were highly shared and had low generation probability. In a later analysis, a clonal expansion index was calculated for each public chain from normalized within-repertoire ranks of inferred template counts. In a later analysis, generation probabilities were computed with a VDJ recombination model fitted to out-of-frame rearrangements, and the resulting probabilities were checked against IGoR. In a later analysis, hypergeometric tests were used to score TCR-TCR, TCR-HLA and TCR-CMV co-occurrence, with a repertoire-size bias correction applied to TCR pairs. A later analysis estimated false discovery rates by permuting HLA or CMV assignments 20 times. In a later analysis, co-occurring TCRs were grouped using DBSCAN, and TCRdist sequence similarity was added for clustering within HLA-allele-positive subsets. For co-occurrence clustering, repertoires with fewer than 30,000 or more than 120,000 public chains were excluded, along with several repertoires with anomalous nucleotide sharing. Sourced from immuneACCESS, this table was stored by TCRdb with only in-frame sequences that have V and J called. A share of the clones is absent; for the studies checked, an unresolved V gene accounts for under half, and the remainder has no known explanation. The V and J calls and clone size are taken from that table; D and trimming were inferred from the DNA. Across this sample there are approximately 150,000 clones, with roughly 79% seen only once. In total, the top ten clones hold 1% of the sample.

The CDR3 has 13 amino acids, counting the end cysteine and phenylalanine. CDR3 DNA only is kept here, 39 bases in frame from base 1. V sheds 7 bases and J sheds 3 bases, leaving 13 bases between their ends. From a lookup of the germline V gene, CDR1 and CDR2 are SNHLY and FYNNEI. Turning to this clone: Its antigen target is currently unknown. Per-nucleotide qualities are absent, and no much larger clonotype sits a single base away.

On the study overall, not on this receptor specifically: Linkage disequilibrium might explain the correlated functional status among segregating V segments, but an unknown experimental factor could not be excluded. In a later analysis, most CMV-associated TCR beta chains were found to appear HLA-restricted, with HLA associations seemingly driven largely by CMV exposure. A further reported finding was that TCR beta sequences accurately predicted the HLA-A and HLA-B alleles for most subjects in the first cohort. In vitro tests confirmed that three of the cytomegalovirus-associated TCR beta chains recognize cytomegalovirus antigens. An association between a missense DCLRE1C variant and V-gene and J-gene trimming of TCR beta chains was found in a later genetic analysis and replicated in an independent cohort. While some public TCRs were present in many individuals, most TCR sequences turned up only very rarely across donors. In an earlier analysis of approximately 590 of the donors, most TCR beta V segments appeared in productive rearrangements about 87% or about 30% of the time, broadly matching IMGT annotations. According to a later analysis, TCR association rates differed among HLA loci, with DRB1 alleles showing the most associated TCRs and HLA-C alleles showing the fewest. Roughly uniform sequencing depth across donors was assumed in presence/absence analyses, although this assumption may not hold. Because some donors lacked HLA typing at each locus, the association tests relied only on the typed subset. When HLA alleles, especially DR and DQ, strongly co-occurred, TCR associations were difficult to assign to individual alleles. The only immune exposure information available for the cohort was CMV serostatus. A later genetic analysis reported fewer N-insertions in productive TCRs among donors in an Asian-associated ancestry cluster than the roughly 720-donor mean. A cluster of highly shared sequence variants was judged likely to be a technical artifact of the sequencing pipeline. At a false discovery rate of 0.05, a later analysis linked under 20,000 TCR beta sequences to specific HLA alleles. It was suggested by the authors that the approach could potentially be generalized to other disease states and immunological phenotypes. In a later analysis, HLA-associated TCR beta chains were found to be more clonally expanded and to have lower generation probabilities than equally common non-associated chains. According to a later analysis, parvovirus B19, influenza, CMV and Epstein-Barr virus appeared linked to several top co-occurrence clusters. Some IMGT-functional V segments, including TRBV6-2 and TRBV6-3, could not be told apart with the 87-base-pair reads, so those segments were excluded. This cohort had only TCR beta chains sequenced, and the lack of alpha or paired-chain data limited which features could be detected. Because counts were too low, seventeen rarely observed V segments, including chromosome 9 orphons, were excluded from the earlier analysis of roughly 580 of the donors. The study gave a list of about 160 TCR beta chains associated with cytomegalovirus. In both the original and validation cohorts, the classifier was reported to diagnose cytomegalovirus status with high specificity and sensitivity.

The cohort was made up of approximately 700 healthy bone marrow donors. At the time of sampling, every cohort member was nominally healthy, though immune exposures that went unrecorded were likely present. The donor tested CMV seronegative and was one of the 352 seronegative cohort members. A peripheral blood sample was collected from each donor, and TCR beta sequencing was performed on peripheral blood mononuclear cells. Genomic DNA extraction from the blood cell samples was performed with the Qiagen DNeasy Blood Extraction Kit. Specimen: PBMCs. The sequence was collected from a woman aged 40 to 50 in good health and CMV-seronegative. Here the chain combines TRBV2 and TRBJ2-7; TRBD2 is perhaps the D gene, given 7 matching bases. CDR3 reads: CASKGGLGYEQYF. DNA sequence: TGTGCCAGCAAGGGGGGGTTAGGCTACGAGCAGTACTTC. Supplemented by the reference TRBV2 and TRBJ2-7 proteins around the CDR3, the complete variable domain is EPEVTQTPSHQVTQMGQEVILRCVPISNHLYFYWYRQILGQKVEFLVSFYNNEISEKSEIFDDQFSVERPDGSNFTLKIRSTKLEDSAMYFCASKGGLGYEQYFGPGTRLTVT.